The rows below give T cell receptor beta chains drawn from one sample of a study of cytomegalovirus exposure and HLA in healthy donors. The method was immunoSEQ multiplex PCR; TCRdb's version includes in-frame clones alone and lacks a portion of them. The repertoire consists of 100,000 to 130,000 clones, with approximately 94% occurring once and the leading ten covering 0.65% to 0.7%. The sample consisted of PBMCs. The receptors originated from a young woman in good health and CMV-seronegative. Both conserved end residues are part of each CDR3. D genes are given only for firm matches. Size tells how often a clone was seen (once, few, many) or the class of an expanded clone, and some rows leave it out.

cdr3_aa	cdr3_nt	j_call	clone_size	v_call	d_call
CASSYLDRNNQPQHF	TGTGCCAGCAGTTACCTCGACAGAAACAATCAGCCCCAGCATTTT	TRBJ1-5	NA	TRBV6-6	NA
CASSQNGGGWTGELFF	TGTGCCAGCAGCCAAAATGGAGGGGGCTGGACCGGGGAGCTGTTTTTT	TRBJ2-2	NA	TRBV7-8	NA
CASSYIYRGEKLFF	TGTGCCAGCAGTTATATCTACAGGGGAGAAAAACTGTTTTTT	TRBJ1-4	NA	TRBV6-5	TRBD1
CTSSQDWEGEQFF	TGCACCAGCAGCCAAGATTGGGAGGGTGAGCAGTTCTTC	TRBJ2-1	NA	TRBV1	NA
CASSPGTGERNEQYF	TGTGCCAGCAGCCCAGGGACAGGGGAGCGAAACGAGCAGTACTTC	TRBJ2-7	NA	TRBV6-5	TRBD1
CASSEVDRGGRDTQYF	TGTGCCAGCAGTGAAGTTGACAGGGGCGGTCGGGATACGCAGTATTTT	TRBJ2-3	NA	TRBV6-1	TRBD1
CASSLVERFPFNNQPQHF	TGTGCCAGCAGCTTAGTCGAGCGATTCCCCTTTAACAATCAGCCCCAGCATTTT	TRBJ1-5	NA	TRBV7-4	NA
CASRSLDRGGYNEQFF	TGTGCCAGCAGATCCCTGGACAGGGGGGGATACAATGAGCAGTTCTTC	TRBJ2-1	few	TRBV27	TRBD1
CASSLGDRLAGGNNEQFF	TGTGCCAGCAGCTTAGGTGACAGACTAGCGGGGGGAAACAATGAGCAGTTCTTC	TRBJ2-1	NA	TRBV11-3	TRBD2
CASSQDSFGTSGGRSDEQFF	TGTGCCAGCAGCCAAGACTCCTTCGGGACTAGCGGGGGGCGTTCAGATGAGCAGTTCTTC	TRBJ2-1	NA	TRBV14	TRBD2
CASSPRTGVHNEQFF	TGTGCCAGCAGCCCCCGGACAGGGGTGCACAATGAGCAGTTCTTC	TRBJ2-1	NA	TRBV7-3	TRBD1
CATSRDGRGPLGPQHF	TGTGCCACCAGCAGAGATGGGAGGGGCCCCCTAGGGCCCCAGCATTTT	TRBJ1-5	NA	TRBV15	NA
CATSGTVNTGELFF	TGTGCCACCTCCGGGACAGTGAACACCGGGGAGCTGTTTTTT	TRBJ2-2	NA	TRBV15	TRBD1
CASSLVRTYNSPLHF	TGTGCCAGCAGCTTAGTCAGGACTTATAATTCACCCCTCCACTTT	TRBJ1-6	NA	TRBV7-8	NA
CASSDNNEQFF	TGTGCCAGCAGCGACAACAATGAGCAGTTCTTC	TRBJ2-1	NA	TRBV7-2	NA
CASNPGRNEKLFF	TGTGCCAGCAACCCCGGTCGGAATGAAAAACTGTTTTTT	TRBJ1-4	NA	TRBV28	NA
CASSSSPQGLYGYTF	TGTGCCAGCAGCTCCTCACCACAGGGTTTGTATGGCTACACCTTC	TRBJ1-2	once	TRBV7-3	NA
CASSLGQRHTGELFF	TGTGCCAGCAGCTTGGGTCAGCGACACACCGGGGAGCTGTTTTTT	TRBJ2-2	NA	TRBV5-6	NA
CASSSTRTGAGNEQYF	TGTGCCAGCAGCTCGACCCGGACAGGGGCGGGAAACGAGCAGTACTTC	TRBJ2-7	NA	TRBV7-9	TRBD1
CASKLEVQETQYF	TGTGCCAGCAAGTTAGAGGTCCAAGAGACCCAGTACTTC	TRBJ2-5	once	TRBV5-4	NA